Only one count was recorded for the clone carrying this T cell receptor (beta chain). This record comes from a study of control samples from healthy donors and cancer patients. Clones were read by immunoSEQ multiplex PCR, and TCRdb kept only the in-frame ones, dropping some. This sample yields about 150,000 clones, of which approximately 86% are seen a single time; approximately 1.8% belongs to the top ten. This CDR3 has 15 residues. The trim removed 9 bases at V and 4 bases at J, leaving 11 bases unmatched. Germline values: CDR1 MNHEY, CDR2 SVGAGI. The clonotype originates from a man between 18 and 29 years old in good health. Sequencing was carried out using blood. The chain carries TRBV6-5 and TRBJ2-1; 8 bases match TRBD1. DNA of the CDR3: TGTGCCAGTCAACCTCAGGGGGCGGGTTACAATGAGCAGTTCTTC. It specifies CASQPQGAGYNEQFF.